This TCR beta chain is drawn from a study of human T cells and chemical hapten exposure. Background on the study: Mostly female patients had alopecia areata, totalis or universalis.

In TCRdb, the RACE reads were re-called with MiXCR into one record per CDR3 protein. There are tens of thousands of distinct CDR3 sequences in the sample; 8% to 13% occur only once, and approximately 2% lies in the top ten. The time point was: patch test 3, about 24 weeks after DPC sensitization. Stated treatment: therapeutic diphenylcyclopropenone sensitization with weekly scalp DPC. Venepuncture was done earlier than the placement of each patch test. The sequence was obtained from a woman in her thirties with alopecia areata. Some clones in this sample may be carry-over from other donors' samples. The specimen was whole blood, collected in connection with sensitization to the hapten diphenylcyclopropenone (DPC).

Here the CDR3 DNA reads TGCGCCAGCAGTCCAGGACAGAGAAACACCATATATTTT. Its protein product is CASSPGQRNTIYF. V is TRBV10-1 and J is TRBJ1-3; tentative D call: TRBD1 (6 bases). Trimming pared 5 bases from V and 5 bases from J, leaving 10 bases between. Germline V gene sequence: CDR1 WNHNN, CDR2 SYGVQD (reference sequence). The CDR3 has 13 amino acids.